This T cell receptor beta chain appears in the sequencing data of a study of cytomegalovirus exposure and HLA in healthy donors. V was pared by 7 bases and J by 6 bases, with 6 bases of the junction left unmatched. The CDR3 runs to 15 residues. CDR1 and CDR2 from the germline V gene are SNHLY and FYNNEI. 13 Jbeta primers and 60 Vbeta primers were used for the PCR. Sequencing used immunoSEQ multiplex PCR; TCRdb keeps in-frame clones, though not all of them. The sample lists roughly 250,000 clones; around two thirds were seen once. The chain employs TRBV2 and TRBJ2-1, with TRBD2 matching 13 bases. Sequenced input: PBMCs. This clonotype was sampled from a female donor in good health and CMV-seronegative. For the CDR3, the DNA is TGTGCCAGCACTGGACTAGCGGGAGCGGTCAATGAGCAGTTCTTC. It is translated as CASTGLAGAVNEQFF.